This T cell receptor (beta chain) was sequenced in a study of T cells in pancreatic ductal adenocarcinoma. Profiling relied on immunoSEQ multiplex PCR, and the TCRdb table lists in-frame clones only, not all of them. The sample shows roughly 100,000 clones, about 96% of them seen only once. The CDR3 has 13 residues. Trimming stripped 5 bases from V and 1 base from J, with 8 bases between. Germline-derived CDR1 and CDR2 are KGHSH and LQKENI. Surgery without prior neoadjuvant therapy was the treatment of the selected pancreatic ductal adenocarcinoma patients. The TCR sequence derives from a human donor with pancreatic ductal adenocarcinoma. The sample comprised PBMCs. J is TRBJ2-5 and V is TRBV18, with D uncertain. In DNA, the CDR3 is TGTGCCAGCTCATTCACAATCCAAGAGACCCAGTACTTC. It translates to CASSFTIQETQYF.